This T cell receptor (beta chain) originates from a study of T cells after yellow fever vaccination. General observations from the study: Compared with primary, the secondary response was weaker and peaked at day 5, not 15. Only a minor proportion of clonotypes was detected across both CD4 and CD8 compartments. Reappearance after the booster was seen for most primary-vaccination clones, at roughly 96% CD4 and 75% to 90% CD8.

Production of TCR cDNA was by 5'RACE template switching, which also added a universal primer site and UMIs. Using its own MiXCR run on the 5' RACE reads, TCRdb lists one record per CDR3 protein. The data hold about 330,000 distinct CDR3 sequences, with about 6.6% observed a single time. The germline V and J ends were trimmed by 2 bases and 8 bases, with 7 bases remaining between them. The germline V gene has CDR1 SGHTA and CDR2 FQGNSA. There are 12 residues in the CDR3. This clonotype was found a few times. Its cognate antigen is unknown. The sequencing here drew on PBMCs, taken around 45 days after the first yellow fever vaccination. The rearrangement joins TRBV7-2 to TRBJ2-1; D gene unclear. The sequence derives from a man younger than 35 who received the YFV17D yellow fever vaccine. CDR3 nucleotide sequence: TGTGCCAGCAGCTTACGAGAGGATGAGCAGTTCTTC. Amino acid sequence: CASSLREDEQFF.